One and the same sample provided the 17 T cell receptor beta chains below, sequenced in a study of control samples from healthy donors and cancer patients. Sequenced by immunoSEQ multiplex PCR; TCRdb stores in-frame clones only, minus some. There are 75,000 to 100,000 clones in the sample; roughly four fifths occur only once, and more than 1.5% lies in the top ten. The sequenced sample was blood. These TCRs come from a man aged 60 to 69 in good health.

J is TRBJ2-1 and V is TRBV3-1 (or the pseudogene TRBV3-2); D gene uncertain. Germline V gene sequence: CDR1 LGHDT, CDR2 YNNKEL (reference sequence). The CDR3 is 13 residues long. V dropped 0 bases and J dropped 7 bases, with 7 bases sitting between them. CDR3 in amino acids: CASSQENRNEQFF. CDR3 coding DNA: TGTGCCAGCAGCCAAGAAAACAGAAATGAGCAGTTCTTC.

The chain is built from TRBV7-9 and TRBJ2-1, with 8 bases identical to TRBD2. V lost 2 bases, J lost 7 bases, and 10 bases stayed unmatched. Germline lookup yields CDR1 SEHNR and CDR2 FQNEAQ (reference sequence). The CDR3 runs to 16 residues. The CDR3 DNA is TGTGCCAGCAGCTTAACAAGGCTAGCGGGTTCTAATGAGCAGTTCTTC. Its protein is CASSLTRLAGSNEQFF.

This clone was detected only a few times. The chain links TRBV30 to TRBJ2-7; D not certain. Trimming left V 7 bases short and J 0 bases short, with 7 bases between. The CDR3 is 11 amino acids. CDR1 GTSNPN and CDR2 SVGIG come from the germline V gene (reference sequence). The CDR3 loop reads CASSTSYEQYF. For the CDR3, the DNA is TGTGCCTCCTCGACCTCCTACGAGCAGTACTTC.

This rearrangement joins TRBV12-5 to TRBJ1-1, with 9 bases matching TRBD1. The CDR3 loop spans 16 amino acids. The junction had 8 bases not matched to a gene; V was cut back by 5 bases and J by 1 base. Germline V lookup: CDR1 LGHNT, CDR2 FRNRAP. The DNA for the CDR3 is TGTGCTAGTGGTACAAGACAGGGGGGAAAGAACACTGAAGCTTTCTTT. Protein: CASGTRQGGKNTEAFF.

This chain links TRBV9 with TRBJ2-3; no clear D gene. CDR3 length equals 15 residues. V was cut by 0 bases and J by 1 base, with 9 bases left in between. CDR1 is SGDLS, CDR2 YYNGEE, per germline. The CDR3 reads CASSVGSPGTDTQYF. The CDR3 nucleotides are TGTGCCAGCAGCGTAGGTAGCCCTGGCACAGATACGCAGTATTTT.

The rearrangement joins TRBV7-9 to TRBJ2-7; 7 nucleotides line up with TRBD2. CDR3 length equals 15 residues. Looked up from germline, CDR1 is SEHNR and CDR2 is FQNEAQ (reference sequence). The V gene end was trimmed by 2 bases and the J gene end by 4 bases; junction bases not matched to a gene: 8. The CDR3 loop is CASSLPGTKSYEQYF. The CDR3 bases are TGTGCCAGCAGCTTACCTGGGACTAAATCATACGAGCAGTACTTC.

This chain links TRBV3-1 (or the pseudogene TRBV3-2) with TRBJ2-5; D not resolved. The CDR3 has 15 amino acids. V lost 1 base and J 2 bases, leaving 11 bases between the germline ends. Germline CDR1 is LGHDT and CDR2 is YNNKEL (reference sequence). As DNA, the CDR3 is TGTGCCAGCAGCCAAGTCGTAGGTTGGCAAGAGACCCAGTACTTC. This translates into CASSQVVGWQETQYF.

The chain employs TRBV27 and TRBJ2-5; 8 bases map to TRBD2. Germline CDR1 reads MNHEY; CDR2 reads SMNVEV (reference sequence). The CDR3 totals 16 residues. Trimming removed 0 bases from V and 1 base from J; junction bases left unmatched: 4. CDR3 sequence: CASSLSGAGGQETQYF. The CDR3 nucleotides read TGTGCCAGCAGTTTATCAGGGGCGGGAGGCCAAGAGACCCAGTACTTC.

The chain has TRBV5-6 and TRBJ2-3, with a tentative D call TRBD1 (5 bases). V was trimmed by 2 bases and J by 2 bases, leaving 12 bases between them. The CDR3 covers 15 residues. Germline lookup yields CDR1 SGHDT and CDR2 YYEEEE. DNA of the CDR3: TGTGCCAGCAGCTTCGTCAAGGGGCCCACAGATACGCAGTATTTT. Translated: CASSFVKGPTDTQYF.

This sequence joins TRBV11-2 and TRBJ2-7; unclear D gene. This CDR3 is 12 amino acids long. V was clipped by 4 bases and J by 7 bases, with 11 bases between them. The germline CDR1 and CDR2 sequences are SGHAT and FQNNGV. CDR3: CASSSSDGEQYF. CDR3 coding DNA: TGTGCCAGCAGCTCATCCGACGGGGAGCAGTACTTC. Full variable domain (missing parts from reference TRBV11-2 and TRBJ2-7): EAGVAQSPRYKIIEKRQSVAFWCNPISGHATLYWYQQILGQGPKLLIQFQNNGVVDDSQLPKDRFSAERLKGVDSTLKIQPAKLEDSAVYLCASSSSDGEQYFGPGTRLTVT.

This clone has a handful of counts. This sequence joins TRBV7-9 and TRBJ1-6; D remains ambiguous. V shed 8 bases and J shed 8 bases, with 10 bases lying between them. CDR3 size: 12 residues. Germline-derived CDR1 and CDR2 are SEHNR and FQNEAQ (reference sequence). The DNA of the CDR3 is TGTGCCAGCCGGGGAGAGGATTCACCCCTCCACTTT. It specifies CASRGEDSPLHF.

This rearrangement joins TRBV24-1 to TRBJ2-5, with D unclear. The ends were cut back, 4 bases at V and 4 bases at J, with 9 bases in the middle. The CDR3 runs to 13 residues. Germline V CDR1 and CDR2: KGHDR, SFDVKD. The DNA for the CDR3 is TGTGCCACCAGTGACCCGGCCGGAGAGACCCAGTACTTC. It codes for CATSDPAGETQYF.

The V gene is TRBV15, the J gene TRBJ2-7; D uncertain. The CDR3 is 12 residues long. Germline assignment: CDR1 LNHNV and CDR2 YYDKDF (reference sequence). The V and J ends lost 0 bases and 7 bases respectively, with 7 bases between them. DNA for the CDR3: TGTGCCACCAGCAGAGAAATAGGGGAGCAGTACTTC. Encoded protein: CATSREIGEQYF. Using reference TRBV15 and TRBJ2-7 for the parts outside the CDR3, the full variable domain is DAMVIQNPRYQVTQFGKPVTLSCSQTLNHNVMYWYQQKSSQAPKLLFHYYDKDFNNEADTPDNFQSRRPNTSFCFLDIRSPGLGDTAMYLCATSREIGEQYFGPGTRLTVT.

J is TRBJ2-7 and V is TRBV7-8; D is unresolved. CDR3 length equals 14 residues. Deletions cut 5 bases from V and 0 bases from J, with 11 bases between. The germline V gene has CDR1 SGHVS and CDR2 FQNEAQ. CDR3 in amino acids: CASSGPTLSYEQYF. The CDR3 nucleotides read TGTGCCAGCAGCGGTCCCACCCTCTCCTACGAGCAGTACTTC.

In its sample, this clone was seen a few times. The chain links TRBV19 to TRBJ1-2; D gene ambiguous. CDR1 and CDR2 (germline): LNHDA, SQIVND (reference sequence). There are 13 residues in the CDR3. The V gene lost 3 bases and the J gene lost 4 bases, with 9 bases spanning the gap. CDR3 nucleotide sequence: TGTGCCAGTAGTATGGCAGCGACCTATGGCTACACCTTC. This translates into CASSMAATYGYTF. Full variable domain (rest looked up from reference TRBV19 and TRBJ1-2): DGGITQSPKYLFRKEGQNVTLSCEQNLNHDAMYWYRQDPGQGLRLIYYSQIVNDFQKGDIAEGYSVSREKKESFPLTVTSAQKNPTAFYLCASSMAATYGYTFGSGTRLTVV.

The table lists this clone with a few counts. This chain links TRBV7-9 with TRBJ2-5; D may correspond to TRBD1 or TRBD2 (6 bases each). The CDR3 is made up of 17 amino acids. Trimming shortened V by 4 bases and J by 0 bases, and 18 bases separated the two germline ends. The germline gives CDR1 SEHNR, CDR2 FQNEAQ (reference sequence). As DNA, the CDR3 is TGTGCCAGCAGCTCGCGGGACACCCTGGAGGACCAAGAGACCCAGTACTTC. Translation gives CASSSRDTLEDQETQYF.

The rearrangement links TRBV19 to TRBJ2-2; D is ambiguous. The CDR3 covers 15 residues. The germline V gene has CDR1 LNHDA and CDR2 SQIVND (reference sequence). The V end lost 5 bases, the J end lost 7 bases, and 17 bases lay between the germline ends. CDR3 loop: CASSRSKVGGGELFF. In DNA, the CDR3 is TGTGCCAGTAGTCGTTCAAAAGTGGGTGGCGGGGAGCTGTTTTTT.